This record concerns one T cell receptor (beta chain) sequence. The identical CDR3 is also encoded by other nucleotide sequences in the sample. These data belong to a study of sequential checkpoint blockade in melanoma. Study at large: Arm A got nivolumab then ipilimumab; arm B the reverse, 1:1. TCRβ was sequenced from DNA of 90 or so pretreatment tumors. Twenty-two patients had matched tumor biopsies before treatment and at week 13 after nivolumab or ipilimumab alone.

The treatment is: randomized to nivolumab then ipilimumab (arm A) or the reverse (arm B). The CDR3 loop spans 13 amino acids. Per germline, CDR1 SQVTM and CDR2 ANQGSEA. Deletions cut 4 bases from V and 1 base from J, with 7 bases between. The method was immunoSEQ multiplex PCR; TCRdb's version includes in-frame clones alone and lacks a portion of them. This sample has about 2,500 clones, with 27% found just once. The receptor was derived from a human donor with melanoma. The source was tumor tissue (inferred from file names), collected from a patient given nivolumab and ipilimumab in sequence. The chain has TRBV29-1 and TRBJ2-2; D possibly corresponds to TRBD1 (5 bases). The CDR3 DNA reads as TGCAGCGTTGTCAGGGTGAACACCGGGGAGCTGTTTTTT. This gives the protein CSVVRVNTGELFF.